The T cell receptor (beta chain) under discussion was sequenced for a study of CDR3 diversity in severe acne. TCRdb used MiXCR to reprocess the PCR reads, holding one entry per CDR3 protein. The table has about 76,000 distinct CDR3 sequences, 51% seen once. The CDR3 is made up of 14 amino acids. The junction had 5 bases not matched to a gene; V was cut back by 1 base and J by 8 bases. Germline CDR1 is LGHNA and CDR2 is YNFKEQ. This clonotype has at least ten counts. Input material: blood. This sequence originates from a male donor in good health, without acne. The J gene is TRBJ1-2, the V gene TRBV4-2; 9 bases map to TRBD1. The CDR3 coding sequence is TGTGCCAGCAGCCAAGGGGACAGGGAGCGCGGCTACACCTTC. Protein: CASSQGDRERGYTF.